This is a list of T cell receptor beta chains from one sample in a study of T cells in Graves' hyperthyroidism and ophthalmopathy. One entry per CDR3 protein, called by TCRdb with MiXCR from the multiplex PCR reads. The sample comprises under 700,000 distinct CDR3 sequences, 15% to 20% of which are singletons, and about 18% rests with the top ten. Sequenced input: blood. All receptors derive from a woman younger than 35 with Graves' hyperthyroidism. The CDR3 runs from the conserved cysteine through the conserved F or W. D genes are given only for firm matches. A row's size may be missing; if present it is once, few, many or a size class.

j_gene | abundance | d_gene | v_gene | CDR3nt | CDR3aa
TRBJ1-6 | NA | TRBD1 | TRBV13 | TGTGCCAGCAGCTACGGACAGGGCAGAACGGGATCACCCCTCCACTTT | CASSYGQGRTGSPLHF
TRBJ2-7 | NA | NA | TRBV12-3/TRBV12-4 | TGTGCCAGCAGTCCACTGGTTAGTACCAACTCCTACGAGCAGTACTTC | CASSPLVSTNSYEQYF
TRBJ1-5 | NA | TRBD1 | TRBV7-9 | TGTGCCAGCAGCCTATCTACCGGGACAGGGAATCAGCCCCAGCATTTT | CASSLSTGTGNQPQHF
TRBJ1-2 | NA | TRBD1 | TRBV25-1 | TGTGCCAGCAGTGAGTCAGGGGGCGCGAGAGGCTACACCTTC | CASSESGGARGYTF
TRBJ2-5 | few | NA | TRBV29-1 | TGCAGCGTGCGAGTGGAGACCCAGTACTTC | CSVRVETQYF
TRBJ2-7 | once | TRBD2 | TRBV29-1 | TGCAGCACGGGACTAGCGGGAGGATACGAGCAGTACTTC | CSTGLAGGYEQYF
TRBJ2-7 | many | NA | TRBV20-1 | TGCAGTGCTAGAGATCAGGCGGGATACGAGCAGTACTTC | CSARDQAGYEQYF
TRBJ2-1 | NA | TRBD1 | TRBV29-1 | TGCAGCGTCCCGCTGACAGGGGACCACAATGAGCAGTTCTTC | CSVPLTGDHNEQFF
TRBJ2-5 | few | NA | TRBV12-3/TRBV12-4 | TGTGCCAGCACTCGCGCCCAAGAGACCCAGTACTTC | CASTRAQETQYF
TRBJ1-2 | many | TRBD1 | TRBV13 | TGTGCCAGCAGCATAGGGACAGGGCATGGCTACACCTTC | CASSIGTGHGYTF
TRBJ1-1 | many | NA | TRBV6-2/TRBV6-3 | TGTGCCAGCACCTTAGGAGTGAACACTGAAGCTTTCTTT | CASTLGVNTEAFF
TRBJ2-4 | NA | NA | TRBV7-2 | TGTGCCAGCAGCTTAAAGGGACGGGGAAACATTCAGTACTTC | CASSLKGRGNIQYF
TRBJ1-4 | NA | NA | TRBV3-1 | TGTGCCAGCAGCCAAGCCTCGGGGGCAACTAATGAAAAACTGTTTTTT | CASSQASGATNEKLFF
TRBJ1-3 | many | NA | TRBV2 | TGTGCCAGCATCCAGGGAGAGAGAAACACCATATATTTT | CASIQGERNTIYF
TRBJ2-7 | NA | TRBD2 | TRBV27 | TGTGCCAGCAGTTTCTCCCCTAGCGGGACCGAGCAGTACTTC | CASSFSPSGTEQYF
TRBJ2-2 | few | NA | TRBV3-1 | TGTGCCAGTCTTTCTAGCGACACCGGGGAGCTGTTTTTT | CASLSSDTGELFF
TRBJ1-4 | NA | NA | TRBV2 | TGTGCCAGCAGGTTGACGGCTACAACTAATGAAAAACTGTTTTTT | CASRLTATTNEKLFF
TRBJ2-2 | many | NA | TRBV5-1 | TGCGCCAGCAGCATACAAACCAGGGACACCGGGGAGCTGTTTTTT | CASSIQTRDTGELFF
TRBJ2-7 | many | TRBD2 | TRBV24-1 | TGTGCCACCAGTGGCGCTAGCGGGAGTGGATACGAGCAGTACTTC | CATSGASGSGYEQYF
TRBJ1-5 | few | NA | TRBV6-1 | TGTGCCAGCAGTGAAGCAGACAATCAGCCCCAGCATTTT | CASSEADNQPQHF
TRBJ2-5 | many | NA | TRBV11-2 | TGTGCCAGCAGCTTAGAAGCAGTACGGAGGAAGACCCAGTACTTC | CASSLEAVRRKTQYF
TRBJ1-2 | many | NA | TRBV30 | TGTGCCTGGACATGGGGTTCGGAGGGCTACACCTTC | CAWTWGSEGYTF